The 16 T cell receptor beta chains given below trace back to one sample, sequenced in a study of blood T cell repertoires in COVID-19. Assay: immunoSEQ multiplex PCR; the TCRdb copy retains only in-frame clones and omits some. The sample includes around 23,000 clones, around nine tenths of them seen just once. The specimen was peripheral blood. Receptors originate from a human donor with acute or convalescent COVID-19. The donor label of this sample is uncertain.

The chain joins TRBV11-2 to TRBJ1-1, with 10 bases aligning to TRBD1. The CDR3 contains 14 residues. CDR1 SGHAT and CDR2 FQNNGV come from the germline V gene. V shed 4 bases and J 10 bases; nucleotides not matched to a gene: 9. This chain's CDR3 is CASSYVNRDRGAFF. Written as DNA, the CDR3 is TGTGCCAGCAGCTACGTAAACCGGGACAGGGGAGCTTTCTTT.

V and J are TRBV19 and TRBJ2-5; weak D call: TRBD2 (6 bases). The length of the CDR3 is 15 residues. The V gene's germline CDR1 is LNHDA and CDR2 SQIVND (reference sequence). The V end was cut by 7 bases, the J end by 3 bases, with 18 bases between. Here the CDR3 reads CASTLSGGVKETQYF. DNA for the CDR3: TGTGCCAGTACACTCTCCGGGGGAGTTAAAGAGACCCAGTACTTC.

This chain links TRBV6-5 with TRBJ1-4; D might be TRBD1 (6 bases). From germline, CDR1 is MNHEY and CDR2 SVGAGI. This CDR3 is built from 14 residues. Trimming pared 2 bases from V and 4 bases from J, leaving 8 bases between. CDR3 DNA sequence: TGTGCCAGCAGTTACGGACAGTTTAATGAAAAACTGTTTTTT. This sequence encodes CASSYGQFNEKLFF.

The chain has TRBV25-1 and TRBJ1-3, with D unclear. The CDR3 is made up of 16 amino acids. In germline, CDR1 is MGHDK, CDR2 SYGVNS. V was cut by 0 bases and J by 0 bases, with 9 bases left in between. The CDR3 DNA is TGTGCCAGCAGTGAATATTTGAGGGACTCTGGAAACACCATATATTTT. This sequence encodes CASSEYLRDSGNTIYF.

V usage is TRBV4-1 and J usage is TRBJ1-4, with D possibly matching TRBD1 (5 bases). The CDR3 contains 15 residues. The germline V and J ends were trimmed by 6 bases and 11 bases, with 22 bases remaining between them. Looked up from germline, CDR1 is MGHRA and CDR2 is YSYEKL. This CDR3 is CASSPTWGEFVKLFF. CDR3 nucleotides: TGCGCCAGCAGTCCGACCTGGGGGGAGTTCGTGAAACTGTTTTTT.

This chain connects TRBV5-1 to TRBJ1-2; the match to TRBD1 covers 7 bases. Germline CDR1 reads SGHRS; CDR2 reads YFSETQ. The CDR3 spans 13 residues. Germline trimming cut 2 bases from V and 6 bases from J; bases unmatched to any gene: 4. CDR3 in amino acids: CASSLGTDDGYTF. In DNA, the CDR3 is TGCGCCAGCAGCTTAGGGACAGATGATGGCTACACCTTC.

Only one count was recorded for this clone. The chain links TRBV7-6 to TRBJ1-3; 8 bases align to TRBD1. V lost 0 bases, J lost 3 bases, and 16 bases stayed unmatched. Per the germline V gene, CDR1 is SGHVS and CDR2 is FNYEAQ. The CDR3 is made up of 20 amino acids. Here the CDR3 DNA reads TGTGCCAGCAGCTTAGCGACAGGGGCACGTCGGGGGCCTGTTGGAAACACCATATATTTT. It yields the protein CASSLATGARRGPVGNTIYF.

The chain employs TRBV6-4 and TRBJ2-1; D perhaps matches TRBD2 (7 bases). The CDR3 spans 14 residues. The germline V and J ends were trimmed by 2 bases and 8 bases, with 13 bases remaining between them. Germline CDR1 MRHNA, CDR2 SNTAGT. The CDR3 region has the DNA TGTGCCAGCAGTGACAGGGGGGGCGAAGATGAGCAGTTCTTC. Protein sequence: CASSDRGGEDEQFF.

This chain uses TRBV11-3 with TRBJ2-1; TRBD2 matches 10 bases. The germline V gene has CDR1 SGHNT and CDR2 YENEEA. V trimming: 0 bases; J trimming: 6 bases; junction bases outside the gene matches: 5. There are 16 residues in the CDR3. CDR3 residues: CASSLDLASGSNEQFF. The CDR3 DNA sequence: TGTGCCAGCAGCTTAGATCTCGCTAGCGGGAGCAATGAGCAGTTCTTC.

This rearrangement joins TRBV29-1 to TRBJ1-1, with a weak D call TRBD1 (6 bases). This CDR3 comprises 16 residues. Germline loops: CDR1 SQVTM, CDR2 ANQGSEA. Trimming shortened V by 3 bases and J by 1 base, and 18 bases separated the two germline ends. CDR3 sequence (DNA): TGCAGCGTTGAGGGGGGGCCTCCTTGGAGGAACACTGAAGCTTTCTTT. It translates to CSVEGGPPWRNTEAFF.

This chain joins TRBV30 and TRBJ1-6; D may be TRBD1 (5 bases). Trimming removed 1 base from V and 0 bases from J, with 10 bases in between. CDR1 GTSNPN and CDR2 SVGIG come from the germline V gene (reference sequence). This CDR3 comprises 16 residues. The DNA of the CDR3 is TGTGCCTGGAGTGAACAGGTCAGCTCCTATAATTCACCCCTCCACTTT. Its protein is CAWSEQVSSYNSPLHF.

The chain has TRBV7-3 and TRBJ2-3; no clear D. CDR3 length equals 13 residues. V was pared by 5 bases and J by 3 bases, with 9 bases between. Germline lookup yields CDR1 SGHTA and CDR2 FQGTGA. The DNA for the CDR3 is TGTGCCAGCAGCGCACACAGAACAGATACGCAGTATTTT. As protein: CASSAHRTDTQYF.

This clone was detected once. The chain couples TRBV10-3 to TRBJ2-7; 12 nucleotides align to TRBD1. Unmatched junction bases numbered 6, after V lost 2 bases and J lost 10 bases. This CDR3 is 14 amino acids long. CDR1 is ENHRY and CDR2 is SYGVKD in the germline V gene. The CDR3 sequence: CAISETGQGATQYF. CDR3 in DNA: TGTGCCATCAGTGAGACGGGACAGGGGGCGACTCAGTACTTC.

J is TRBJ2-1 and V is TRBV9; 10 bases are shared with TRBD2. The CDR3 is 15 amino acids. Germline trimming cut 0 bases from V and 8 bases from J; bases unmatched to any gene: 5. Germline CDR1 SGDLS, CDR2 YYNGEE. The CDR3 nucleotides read TGTGCCAGCAGCGTAGTGCCTAGCGGGAGTGATGAGCAGTTCTTC. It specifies CASSVVPSGSDEQFF.

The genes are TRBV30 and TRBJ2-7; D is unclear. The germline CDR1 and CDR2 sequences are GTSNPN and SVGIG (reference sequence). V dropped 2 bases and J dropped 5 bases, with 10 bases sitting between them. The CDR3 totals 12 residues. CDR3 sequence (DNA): TGTGCCTGGAGTCCCCGAGGAGACGAGCAGTACTTC. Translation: CAWSPRGDEQYF.

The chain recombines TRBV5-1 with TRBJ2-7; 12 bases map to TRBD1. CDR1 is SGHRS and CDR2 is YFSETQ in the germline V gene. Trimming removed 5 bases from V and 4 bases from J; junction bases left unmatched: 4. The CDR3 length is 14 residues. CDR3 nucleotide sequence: TGCGCCAGCAGTCCGGGACAGGGGGCATACGAGCAGTACTTC. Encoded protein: CASSPGQGAYEQYF.